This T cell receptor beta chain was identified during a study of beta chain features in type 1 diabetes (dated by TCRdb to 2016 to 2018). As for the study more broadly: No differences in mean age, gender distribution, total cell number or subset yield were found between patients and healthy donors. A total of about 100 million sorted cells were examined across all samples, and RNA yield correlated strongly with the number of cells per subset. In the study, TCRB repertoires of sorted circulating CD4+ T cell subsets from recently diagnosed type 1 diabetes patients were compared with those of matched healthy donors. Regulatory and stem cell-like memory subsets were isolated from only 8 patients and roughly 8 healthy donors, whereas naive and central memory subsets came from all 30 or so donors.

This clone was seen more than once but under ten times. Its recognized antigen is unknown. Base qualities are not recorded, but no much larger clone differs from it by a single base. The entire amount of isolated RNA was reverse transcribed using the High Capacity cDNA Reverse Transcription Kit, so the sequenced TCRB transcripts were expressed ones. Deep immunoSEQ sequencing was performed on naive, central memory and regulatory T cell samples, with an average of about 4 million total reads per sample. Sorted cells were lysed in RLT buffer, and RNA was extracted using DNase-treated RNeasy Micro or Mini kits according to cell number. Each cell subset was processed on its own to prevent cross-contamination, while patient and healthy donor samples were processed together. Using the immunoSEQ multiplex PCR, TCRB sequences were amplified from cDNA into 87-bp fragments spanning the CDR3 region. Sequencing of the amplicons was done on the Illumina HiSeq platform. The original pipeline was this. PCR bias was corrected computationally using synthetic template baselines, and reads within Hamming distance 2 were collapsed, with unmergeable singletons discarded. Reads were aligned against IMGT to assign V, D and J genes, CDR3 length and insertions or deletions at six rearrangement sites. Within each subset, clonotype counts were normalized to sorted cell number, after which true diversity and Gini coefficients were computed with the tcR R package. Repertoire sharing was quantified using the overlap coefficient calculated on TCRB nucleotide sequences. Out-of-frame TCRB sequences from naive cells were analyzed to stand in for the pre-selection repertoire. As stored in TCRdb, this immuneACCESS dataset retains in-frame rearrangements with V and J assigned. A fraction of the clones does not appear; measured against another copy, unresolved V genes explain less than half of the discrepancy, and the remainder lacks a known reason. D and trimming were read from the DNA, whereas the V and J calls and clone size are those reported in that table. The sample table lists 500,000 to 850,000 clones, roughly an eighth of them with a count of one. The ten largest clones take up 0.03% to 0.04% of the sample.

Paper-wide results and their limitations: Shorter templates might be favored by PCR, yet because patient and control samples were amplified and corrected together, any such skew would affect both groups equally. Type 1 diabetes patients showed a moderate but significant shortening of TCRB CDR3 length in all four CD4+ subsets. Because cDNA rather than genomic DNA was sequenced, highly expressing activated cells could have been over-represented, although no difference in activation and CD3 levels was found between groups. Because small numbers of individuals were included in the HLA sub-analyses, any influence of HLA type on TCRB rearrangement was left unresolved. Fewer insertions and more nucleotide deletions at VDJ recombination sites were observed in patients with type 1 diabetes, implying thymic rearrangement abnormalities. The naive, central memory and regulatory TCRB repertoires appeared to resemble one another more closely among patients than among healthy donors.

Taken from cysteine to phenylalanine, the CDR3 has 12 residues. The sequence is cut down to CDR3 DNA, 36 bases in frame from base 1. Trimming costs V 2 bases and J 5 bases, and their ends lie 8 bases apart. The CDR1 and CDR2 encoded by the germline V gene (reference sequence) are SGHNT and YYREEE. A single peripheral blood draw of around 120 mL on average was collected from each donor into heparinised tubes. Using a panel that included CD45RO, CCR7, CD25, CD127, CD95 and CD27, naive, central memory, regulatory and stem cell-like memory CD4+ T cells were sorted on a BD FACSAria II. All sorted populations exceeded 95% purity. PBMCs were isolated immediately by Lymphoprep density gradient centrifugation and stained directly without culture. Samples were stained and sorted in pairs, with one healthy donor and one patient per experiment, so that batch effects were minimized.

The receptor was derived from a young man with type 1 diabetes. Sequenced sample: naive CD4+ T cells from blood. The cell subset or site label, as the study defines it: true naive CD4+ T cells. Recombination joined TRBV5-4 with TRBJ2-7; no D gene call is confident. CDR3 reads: CASSFDTNEQYF. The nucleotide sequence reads TGTGCCAGCAGCTTTGACACAAACGAGCAGTACTTC.